The clone carrying this T cell receptor (beta chain) was seen once. With 3 bases removed from V and 0 bases from J, the gap between germline ends came to 13 bases. CDR1 is SGHRS, CDR2 YFSETQ, per germline. The CDR3 spans 15 residues. The sample is drawn from a study of blood T cell repertoires in COVID-19. Sequencing was performed with immunoSEQ multiplex PCR; in TCRdb, only in-frame clones are kept and a portion is missing. This sample yields some 50,000 clones, of which approximately 87% are seen a single time; 9.2% belongs to the top ten. The V and J genes are TRBV5-1 and TRBJ2-7; tentatively, D is TRBD1 (5 bases). The clonotype comes from a human donor in a cohort sampled during active COVID-19. What was sequenced was peripheral blood. This chain's CDR3 is CASSWGRPDSYEQYF. The CDR3 nucleotides are TGCGCCAGCAGCTGGGGCCGGCCAGACTCCTACGAGCAGTACTTC. The full variable domain, with the rest looked up from reference TRBV5-1 and TRBJ2-7, is KAGVTQTPRYLIKTRGQQVTLSCSPISGHRSVSWYQQTPGQGLQFLFEYFSETQRNKGNFPGRFSGRQFSNSRSEMNVSTLELGDSALYLCASSWGRPDSYEQYFGPGTRLTVT.